The rows below give T cell receptor beta chains drawn from one sample of a study of cytomegalovirus exposure and HLA in healthy donors. Assay used: immunoSEQ multiplex PCR; TCRdb lists only in-frame clones, some missing. This sample has about 170,000 clones; around four fifths occur once, and the top ten carry under 1%. Sequenced material: PBMCs. The receptors come from a girl aged 2-9 years in good health and CMV-seropositive. CDR3s include the opening cysteine and the closing phenylalanine or tryptophan. A D gene is named only where the DNA matches it firmly. Only part of the rows carry a size: once, few, many, or a class if the clone is expanded.

V	size	J	D	CDR3	DNA
TRBV5-1	NA	TRBJ2-3	TRBD1	CASSLPGGSTDTQYF	TGCGCCAGCAGCTTGCCAGGGGGTAGCACAGATACGCAGTATTTT
TRBV10-1	NA	TRBJ2-2	TRBD2	CASSTGSGGTGELFF	TGCGCCAGCAGTACGGGATCGGGGGGCACCGGGGAGCTGTTTTTT
TRBV2	NA	TRBJ1-2	NA	CASSDSSGQRGYTF	TGTGCCAGCAGTGACTCTTCAGGGCAACGAGGCTACACCTTC
TRBV6-4	NA	TRBJ2-2	NA	CASRPDTNTGELFF	TGTGCCAGCAGACCTGACACGAACACCGGGGAGCTGTTTTTT
TRBV28	NA	TRBJ1-5	NA	CASSLLGRWRDGNQPQHF	TGTGCCAGCAGTTTACTTGGCCGGTGGAGGGATGGCAATCAGCCCCAGCATTTT
TRBV25-1	NA	TRBJ1-2	TRBD1	CASSSGQGPTYGYTF	TGTGCCAGCAGCTCCGGACAGGGACCCACCTATGGCTACACCTTC
TRBV7-3	NA	TRBJ1-6	TRBD1	CASSFGTGGDSPLHF	TGTGCCAGCAGCTTCGGAACAGGGGGAGATTCACCCCTCCACTTT
TRBV6-5	NA	TRBJ1-2	NA	CASRRGGVYGYTF	TGTGCCAGCAGGAGAGGGGGGGTCTATGGCTACACCTTC
TRBV13	NA	TRBJ2-5	NA	CASSGTGRGQETQYF	TGTGCCAGCAGCGGAACAGGGAGGGGCCAGGAGACCCAGTACTTC
TRBV30	NA	TRBJ1-1	NA	CAWALIHRALDTEAFF	TGTGCCTGGGCTTTGATTCACAGGGCCTTAGACACTGAAGCTTTCTTT
TRBV7-9	NA	TRBJ2-4	TRBD2	CASSFKAGELAKNIQYF	TGTGCCAGCAGCTTTAAGGCGGGGGAGCTAGCCAAAAACATTCAGTACTTC
TRBV6-5	NA	TRBJ2-7	NA	CASSYRGGNYEQYF	TGTGCCAGCAGCTACAGGGGAGGAAACTACGAGCAGTACTTC
TRBV7-6	NA	TRBJ2-3	NA	CASSQWRDTQYF	TGTGCCAGCAGCCAGTGGAGGGATACGCAGTATTTT
TRBV2	NA	TRBJ2-1	TRBD1	CASSNARTGGLNEQFF	TGTGCCAGCAGTAACGCGAGGACAGGGGGGCTCAATGAGCAGTTCTTC
TRBV29-1	NA	TRBJ2-5	NA	CSVEPEETQYF	TGCAGCGTTGAGCCAGAAGAGACCCAGTACTTC
TRBV29-1	NA	TRBJ1-1	NA	CSVLTGLNTEAFF	TGCAGCGTATTGACAGGTCTGAACACTGAAGCTTTCTTT
TRBV5-6	NA	TRBJ2-1	NA	CASSLGRAPSSYNEQFF	TGTGCCAGCAGCTTGGGGAGGGCCCCGAGCTCCTACAATGAGCAGTTCTTC
TRBV5-1	NA	TRBJ1-5	NA	CASSLEEDGQPQHF	TGCGCCAGCAGCTTGGAGGAGGACGGACAGCCCCAGCATTTT
TRBV28	NA	TRBJ2-3	NA	CASRTGGVTQYF	TGTGCCAGCAGGACCGGAGGGGTTACGCAGTATTTT
TRBV27	NA	TRBJ2-7	NA	CASSLGQPYEQYF	TGTGCCAGCAGTTTAGGGCAGCCCTACGAGCAGTACTTC
TRBV2	NA	TRBJ2-3	TRBD1	CACRDRGTDTQYF	TGTGCCTGCCGGGACAGGGGAACAGATACGCAGTATTTT
TRBV4-2	NA	TRBJ1-4	NA	CASSQEQRIEKLFF	TGTGCCAGCAGCCAAGAGCAGAGGATCGAAAAACTGTTTTTT
TRBV18	NA	TRBJ1-3	NA	CASSPSQVTVGNTIYF	TGTGCCAGCTCACCAAGTCAGGTGACGGTAGGAAACACCATATATTTT
TRBV13	NA	TRBJ2-7	NA	CASSLVGQQYF	TGTGCCAGCAGCTTAGTTGGCCAGCAGTACTTC
TRBV2	NA	TRBJ1-4	TRBD1	CASSDWTGANEKLFF	TGTGCCAGCAGTGATTGGACAGGGGCTAATGAAAAACTGTTTTTT
TRBV6-5	NA	TRBJ2-5	TRBD2	CASGKGGGTQYF	TGTGCCAGTGGGAAGGGCGGGGGGACCCAGTACTTC
TRBV13	NA	TRBJ1-5	NA	CASRQKGNNQPQHF	TGTGCCAGCAGACAGAAGGGGAACAATCAGCCCCAGCATTTT
TRBV9	NA	TRBJ2-7	NA	CASSVGRDPTYEQYF	TGTGCCAGCAGCGTGGGGCGGGATCCTACCTACGAGCAGTACTTC
TRBV7-6	once	TRBJ2-7	NA	CASSSGKGSYEQYF	TGTGCCAGCAGCTCCGGGAAAGGGTCCTACGAGCAGTACTTC
TRBV27	NA	TRBJ1-5	NA	CASSFLGQPQHF	TGTGCCAGCAGTTTCCTAGGACAGCCCCAGCATTTT
TRBV7-9	NA	TRBJ2-5	NA	CASSPQRSSQETQYF	TGTGCCAGCAGCCCACAGAGAAGCAGCCAAGAGACCCAGTACTTC
TRBV21-1	NA	TRBJ2-2	NA	CASSLQGGSGELFF	TGTGCCAGCAGCTTACAGGGGGGGTCCGGGGAGCTGTTTTTT
TRBV30	once	TRBJ1-4	TRBD1	CAFQGAQELINEKLFF	TGTGCCTTTCAGGGGGCCCAGGAACTTATTAATGAAAAACTGTTTTTT
TRBV5-4	NA	TRBJ1-6	NA	CASSRLTEYYNSPLHF	TGTGCCAGCAGCCGTCTGACAGAATACTATAATTCACCCCTCCACTTT
TRBV30	few	TRBJ1-2	NA	CAWSVGHREHYGYTF	TGTGCCTGGAGTGTAGGGCACAGGGAGCACTATGGCTACACCTTC
TRBV4-1	NA	TRBJ1-2	TRBD1	CASSPKTGNYGYTF	TGCGCCAGCAGCCCGAAGACAGGGAACTATGGCTACACCTTC
TRBV28	NA	TRBJ2-1	NA	CASIPSGFGSYNEQFF	TGTGCCAGCATTCCCTCCGGGTTTGGCTCCTACAATGAGCAGTTCTTC
TRBV28	NA	TRBJ2-7	TRBD1	CASRRSTGVGYEQYF	TGTGCCAGCAGAAGAAGCACAGGGGTGGGCTACGAGCAGTACTTC
TRBV29-1	NA	TRBJ1-1	NA	CSVVGFEAFF	TGCAGCGTTGTTGGCTTTGAAGCTTTCTTT
TRBV7-9	NA	TRBJ2-1	NA	CASSRPTTDNEQFF	TGTGCCAGCAGCCGACCGACAACCGACAATGAGCAGTTCTTC
TRBV6-1	NA	TRBJ1-5	TRBD1	CASSADRGGNQPQHF	TGTGCCAGCAGTGCGGACAGGGGGGGGAATCAGCCCCAGCATTTT
TRBV7-2	NA	TRBJ2-5	TRBD2	CASSSGLAGQETQYF	TGTGCCAGCAGCTCCGGACTAGCGGGACAAGAGACCCAGTACTTC
TRBV28	NA	TRBJ2-1	TRBD2	CASSTSGRRIEQFF	TGTGCCAGCAGTACTAGCGGGAGGAGGATTGAGCAGTTCTTC
TRBV6-1	NA	TRBJ2-1	TRBD2	CASSEVYTRLAVGYNEQFF	TGTGCCAGCAGTGAAGTTTACACGCGACTAGCCGTGGGGTACAATGAGCAGTTCTTC
TRBV6-1	NA	TRBJ2-7	NA	CAGRPPGRHEQYF	TGTGCCGGCCGACCCCCAGGGAGGCACGAGCAGTACTTC
TRBV7-9	NA	TRBJ2-1	TRBD2	CASNLLAGGWYNEQFF	TGTGCCAGCAACCTACTAGCGGGAGGGTGGTACAATGAGCAGTTCTTC
TRBV9	once	TRBJ1-4	TRBD1	CASSLNPGQGAEKLFF	TGTGCCAGCAGCCTGAACCCGGGACAGGGGGCAGAAAAACTGTTTTTT
TRBV28	NA	TRBJ1-1	NA	CASSFPGPQAFF	TGTGCCAGCAGCTTTCCAGGCCCTCAAGCTTTCTTT
TRBV4-2	few	TRBJ1-2	NA	CASSQVGQRGYTF	TGTGCCAGCAGCCAAGTTGGGCAAAGAGGCTACACCTTC
TRBV2	once	TRBJ2-7	NA	CASRVLEYEQYF	TGTGCCAGCAGAGTCCTCGAGTACGAGCAGTACTTC
TRBV5-1	NA	TRBJ2-3	NA	CASSSNTDTQYF	TGCGCCAGCAGCTCAAATACAGATACGCAGTATTTT